This T cell receptor (beta chain) was identified in a study of blood T cell repertoires in COVID-19. As for the study in general: PBMCs, B-cell-depleted T cells, or T cells provided the cDNA or gDNA that made up the material.

TCRdb's table, derived via immunoSEQ multiplex PCR, lists solely in-frame clones and lacks some. Seen here are roughly 520,000 clones, more than 75% observed once, and the top ten hold less than 2%. Enrollees, roughly 18 to 89 years old, lived in 24 US areas. Two consecutive negative NP/OP PCR tests, clearance, or resolved symptoms defined Cohort 3 recovery. This clonotype originated in a woman in her thirties or forties who had recovered from COVID-19. Input material: PBMCs or T cells enriched from blood (not recorded which).

Here the CDR3 DNA reads TGTGCCAGCAGCTTGGCCCAGGGGACCTCCGTTAACTATGGCTACACCTTC. Its translation is CASSLAQGTSVNYGYTF. The chain has TRBV5-4 and TRBJ1-2, with a tentative D call TRBD1 (6 bases). Germline V gene data show CDR1 as SGHNT and CDR2 as YYREEE (reference sequence). V dropped 0 bases and J dropped 1 base, with 16 bases sitting between them. The CDR3 is 17 residues long. The full variable domain, rest sourced from reference TRBV5-4 and TRBJ1-2, is ETGVTQSPTHLIKTRGQQVTLRCSSQSGHNTVSWYQQALGQGPQFIFQYYREEENGRGNFPPRFSGLQFPNYSSELNVNALELDDSALYLCASSLAQGTSVNYGYTFGSGTRLTVV.